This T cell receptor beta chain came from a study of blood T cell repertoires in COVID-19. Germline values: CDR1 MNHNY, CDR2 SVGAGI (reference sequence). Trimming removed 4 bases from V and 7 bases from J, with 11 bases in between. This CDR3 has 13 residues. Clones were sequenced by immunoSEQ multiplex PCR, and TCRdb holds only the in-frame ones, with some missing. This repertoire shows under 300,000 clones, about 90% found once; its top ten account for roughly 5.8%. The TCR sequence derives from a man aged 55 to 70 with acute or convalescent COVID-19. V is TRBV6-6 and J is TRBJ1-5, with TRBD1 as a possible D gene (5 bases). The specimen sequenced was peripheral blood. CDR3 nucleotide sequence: TGTGCCAGCAGTTCAGGGAGGGGCCAGCCCCAGCATTTT. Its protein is CASSSGRGQPQHF.